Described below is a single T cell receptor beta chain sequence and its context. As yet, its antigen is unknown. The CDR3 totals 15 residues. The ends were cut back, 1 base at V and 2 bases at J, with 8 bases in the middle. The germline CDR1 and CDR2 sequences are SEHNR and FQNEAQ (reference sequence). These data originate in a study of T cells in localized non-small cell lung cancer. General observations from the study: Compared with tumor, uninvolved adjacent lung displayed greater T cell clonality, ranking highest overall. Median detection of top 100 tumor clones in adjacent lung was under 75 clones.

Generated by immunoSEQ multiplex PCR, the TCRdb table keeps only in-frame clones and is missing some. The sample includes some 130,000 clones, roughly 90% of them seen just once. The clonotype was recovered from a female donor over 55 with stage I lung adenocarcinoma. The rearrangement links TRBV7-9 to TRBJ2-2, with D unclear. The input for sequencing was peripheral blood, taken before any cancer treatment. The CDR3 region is CASSLEQPNTGELFF. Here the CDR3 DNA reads TGTGCCAGCAGCTTAGAACAACCTAACACCGGGGAGCTGTTTTTT.